The 8 T cell receptor beta chains reported below all come from one sample, sequenced in a study of OX40 agonist ivuxolimab in advanced cancers. TCRdb keeps only in-frame clones here, not all; method: immunoSEQ multiplex PCR. The sample lists 95,000 to 120,000 clones, approximately 89% occurring once. Sequencing used CD4+ or CD8+ T cells sorted from blood, obtained in a trial of the OX40 agonist ivuxolimab. The receptors were sampled from an adult with an advanced solid tumor such as melanoma, head and neck, liver or kidney cancer.

In its sample, this clone was seen once. This chain joins TRBV19 and TRBJ1-3; D unclear. CDR1 and CDR2 (germline): LNHDA, SQIVND (reference sequence). Trimming cost V 4 bases and J 4 bases, with 5 bases left between them. The CDR3 runs 12 residues. The CDR3 DNA reads as TGTGCCAGTAGTACCCTAGGAAACACCATATATTTT. Residues: CASSTLGNTIYF.

The genes are TRBV7-2 and TRBJ2-5, with a weak D call TRBD2 (6 bases). The germline V gene has CDR1 SGHTA and CDR2 FQGNSA. The ends were cut back, 6 bases at V and 1 base at J, with 12 bases in the middle. The CDR3 sequence is 14 residues long. The CDR3 region is CASRNVGGQETQYF. The CDR3 nucleotides are TGTGCCAGCAGAAACGTGGGGGGCCAAGAGACCCAGTACTTC.

The chain recombines TRBV2 with TRBJ2-3; D uncertain. Germline loops: CDR1 SNHLY, CDR2 FYNNEI. This CDR3 has 12 amino acids. Trimming took 4 bases from V and 6 from J, leaving 8 bases between them. The CDR3 region is CASSVSRDTQYF. In DNA form, the CDR3 reads TGTGCCAGCAGTGTATCCCGGGATACGCAGTATTTT.

V and J are TRBV5-8 and TRBJ2-3; D perhaps matches TRBD2 (6 bases). The CDR3 has 15 amino acids. The ends were cut back, 6 bases at V and 0 bases at J, with 14 bases in the middle. Looked up from germline, CDR1 is SGHTS and CDR2 is YDEGEE. The CDR3 region is CASKTTRESTDTQYF. DNA for the CDR3: TGTGCCAGCAAAACGACTAGAGAAAGCACAGATACGCAGTATTTT.

J is TRBJ2-2 and V is TRBV6-1, with 7 bases matching TRBD1. With 2 bases clipped from V and 3 bases from J, the junction kept 6 bases outside the gene matches. Germline CDR1 reads MNHNS; CDR2 reads SASEGT. The CDR3 is 16 amino acids. This CDR3 reads CASSEQAGGDTGELFF. The CDR3 region has the DNA TGTGCCAGCAGTGAACAGGCAGGGGGAGACACCGGGGAGCTGTTTTTT.

The gene calls are TRBV6-1 and TRBJ1-5; 7 positions match TRBD1. CDR3 size: 15 residues. CDR1 is MNHNS and CDR2 is SASEGT in the germline V gene. The V and J ends lost 6 bases and 4 bases, in that order; junction bases with no gene match: 9. CDR3 loop: CASSERDRGNQPQHF. CDR3 sequence (DNA): TGTGCCAGCAGCGAAAGGGACAGAGGAAATCAGCCCCAGCATTTT.

This clone was observed a handful of times. The same CDR3 also results from other DNA sequences found in this sample. The chain combines TRBV7-2 with TRBJ1-5, with D tentatively TRBD1 (6 bases). The CDR3 has 14 amino acids. Germline assignment: CDR1 SGHTA and CDR2 FQGNSA. V lost 4 bases, J lost 2 bases, and 9 bases lay in between. Written as DNA, the CDR3 is TGTGCCAGCAGCTCGAGGGGGGGCAATCAGCCCCAGCATTTT. It yields the protein CASSSRGGNQPQHF.

In regard to this clone: The sample contains more than one DNA sequence encoding this CDR3. The chain joins TRBV18 to TRBJ2-3, with D uncertain. Germline CDR1 reads KGHSH; CDR2 reads LQKENI. V lost 4 bases and J 0 bases, leaving 2 bases between the germline ends. This CDR3 has 12 amino acids. The DNA of the CDR3 is TGTGCCAGCTCACTTAGCACAGATACGCAGTATTTT. It translates to CASSLSTDTQYF. Full variable domain (remainder filled in from reference TRBV18 and TRBJ2-3): NAGVMQNPRHLVRRRGQEARLRCSPMKGHSHVYWYRQLPEEGLKFMVYLQKENIIDESGMPKERFSAEFPKEGPSILRIQQVVRGDSAAYFCASSLSTDTQYFGPGTRLTVL.